This entry lists 22 T cell receptor beta chains sequenced from one sample in a study of T cells after yellow fever vaccination. TCRdb recomputed calls from the 5' RACE reads with MiXCR, one row per CDR3 protein. Of more than 350,000 distinct CDR3 sequences listed, approximately 10% are singletons. Specimen: PBMCs, collected on the day of the first yellow fever vaccination. The source is a man between 18 and 35 years old who received the YFV17D yellow fever vaccine.

In its sample, this clonotype was seen many times. The gene calls are TRBV28 and TRBJ1-2; 8 positions agree with TRBD1. The CDR3 runs to 14 residues. J gave up 2 bases and V 6 bases, and 5 bases lay outside the gene matches. Germline-derived CDR1 and CDR2 are MDHEN and SYDVKM. CDR3 DNA: TGTGCCAGCAGGAGACAGGGGCGAAACTATGGCTACACCTTC. Its protein is CASRRQGRNYGYTF.

CDR3 amino acids: CASSLGGPEQPQHF. The CDR3 DNA reads TGTGCCAGCAGCTTAGGGGGTCCTGAGCAGCCCCAGCATTTT. The chain joins TRBV7-9 to TRBJ1-5; D ambiguous. The V and J ends lost 1 base and 7 bases respectively, with 11 bases between them. Per germline, CDR1 SEHNR and CDR2 FQNEAQ (reference sequence). This CDR3 spans 14 amino acids.

The chain combines TRBV20-1 with TRBJ2-5; D is perhaps TRBD1 (5 bases). The CDR3 has 14 amino acids. Trimming took off 2 bases at V and 2 bases at J, with 12 bases between the two ends. Germline V gene lookup returns CDR1 DFQATT and CDR2 SNEGSKA (reference sequence). The CDR3 nucleotides are TGCAGTGCTAGACAGGGTCCCGCTCAAGAGACCCAGTACTTC. It is translated as CSARQGPAQETQYF.

This clonotype has only a few counts. The V gene is TRBV19, the J gene TRBJ1-5, with a tentative D call TRBD1 (5 bases). Germline V gives CDR1 LNHDA, CDR2 SQIVND (reference sequence). CDR3 length equals 17 residues. The V end lost 4 bases, the J end lost 6 bases, and 22 bases lay between the germline ends. CDR3 protein: CASSSASGPPGGQPQHF. The CDR3 coding sequence is TGTGCCAGTAGTAGTGCCTCGGGACCTCCAGGCGGTCAGCCCCAGCATTTT.

This clonotype was found a few times. This sequence joins TRBV2 and TRBJ1-5, with TRBD1 as a possible D gene (5 bases). The V gene's germline CDR1 is SNHLY and CDR2 FYNNEI. V was clipped by 4 bases and J by 7 bases, with 11 bases between them. The CDR3 runs 13 residues. The CDR3 sequence is CASSVQGGQPQHF. The CDR3 coding sequence is TGTGCCAGCAGTGTTCAGGGCGGACAGCCCCAGCATTTT.

The V call is TRBV14, the J call TRBJ1-1; no definite D call. The CDR3 has 18 residues. Trimming pared 1 base from V and 1 base from J, leaving 19 bases between. Germline V CDR1 and CDR2: SGHDN, FVKESK. DNA of the CDR3: TGTGCCAGCAGCCAAGTGCGGTGGAGGGTTCTCTCGAACACTGAAGCTTTCTTT. It specifies CASSQVRWRVLSNTEAFF.

Only a few counts were recorded for this clonotype. The rearrangement uses TRBV6-6 and TRBJ1-2; possible D gene TRBD1, 6 bases. The germline gives CDR1 MNHNY, CDR2 SVGAGI (reference sequence). The CDR3 is 13 amino acids. Trimming took 4 bases from V and 8 from J, leaving 14 bases between them. The CDR3 spells CASSSPQGGGYTF. The CDR3 nucleotides read TGTGCCAGCAGTTCCCCACAGGGAGGCGGCTACACCTTC.

Worth noting for this clonotype: Relative to the germline gene, one junction end is altered; a read error may explain this. J is TRBJ2-3 and V is TRBV13; TRBD2 might be the D (7 bases). This CDR3 is built from 12 residues. From germline, CDR1 is PRHDT and CDR2 FYEKMQ (reference sequence). The CDR3: CASSRTGAGGDF. The CDR3 nucleotides are TGTGCCAGCAGCCGGACGGGGGCTGGGGGGGATTTT.

This clonotype was detected a few times. The chain links TRBV5-1 to TRBJ2-1; 13 nucleotides line up with TRBD2. V dropped 4 bases and J dropped 10; count of bases not matched to a gene: 11. The CDR3 totals 16 residues. Germline V gene sequence: CDR1 SGHRS, CDR2 YFSETQ. The CDR3 protein is CASSLGGLAGTGEQFF. CDR3 coding DNA: TGCGCCAGCAGCCTGGGGGGACTAGCGGGGACTGGGGAGCAGTTCTTC.

This clonotype showed up just a few times. The V and J genes are TRBV30 and TRBJ2-7; 7 nucleotides align to TRBD2. Looked up from germline, CDR1 is GTSNPN and CDR2 is SVGIG (reference sequence). Losses at the gene ends were 1 base for V and 2 bases for J; bases not matched to a gene: 2. The CDR3 extends over 13 amino acids. The CDR3 reads CAWSGTSPYEQYF. CDR3 coding DNA: TGTGCCTGGAGTGGGACTAGTCCCTACGAGCAGTACTTC.

This clonotype has ten or more counts. This chain uses TRBV3-1 with TRBJ2-5, with 8 bases fitting TRBD1. In germline, CDR1 is LGHDT, CDR2 YNNKEL (reference sequence). Unmatched junction bases numbered 15, after V lost 10 bases and J lost 8 bases. The CDR3 totals 14 residues. CDR3 sequence: CATGFWDRIDTQYF. The CDR3 DNA is TGTGCCACTGGCTTCTGGGACAGGATAGATACCCAGTACTTC.

This clonotype appeared a few times. This sequence joins TRBV7-9 and TRBJ1-4; unclear D gene. CDR1 and CDR2 (germline): SEHNR, FQNEAQ (reference sequence). Trimming took 5 bases from V and 8 from J, leaving 12 bases between them. The CDR3 has 13 amino acids. The CDR3 DNA follows: TGTGCCAGCAGCGGGATCGGGGTGGAAAAACTGTTTTTT. Amino acid sequence: CASSGIGVEKLFF.

V usage is TRBV20-1 and J usage is TRBJ1-5, with 7 bases matching TRBD1. With 2 bases clipped from V and 5 bases from J, the junction kept 12 bases outside the gene matches. CDR3 size: 16 residues. Germline V gene sequence: CDR1 DFQATT, CDR2 SNEGSKA (reference sequence). The CDR3 DNA reads TGCAGTGCTAGACCAACTTCAGGGGGGGATTATCAGCCCCAGCATTTT. Its translation is CSARPTSGGDYQPQHF.

The J gene is TRBJ1-1, the V gene TRBV3-1; TRBD1 matches 7 bases. The CDR3 runs 15 residues. Germline V gene data show CDR1 as LGHDT and CDR2 as YNNKEL (reference sequence). V was clipped by 6 bases and J by 7 bases; unmatched bases: 14. CDR3 sequence (DNA): TGTGCCAGCAGGAGGGAATCGGGACAGCAAGTTGAAGCTTTCTTT. It encodes CASRRESGQQVEAFF.

The genes are TRBV4-3 and TRBJ2-1; 10 nucleotides match TRBD2. This CDR3 is 18 amino acids long. Germline CDR1 and CDR2: LGHNA and YSLEER. Losses at the gene ends were 4 bases for V and 0 bases for J; bases not matched to a gene: 9. CDR3 region: CASSPQRGGRGSYNEQFF. The CDR3 DNA reads as TGCGCCAGCAGCCCCCAGCGGGGGGGCCGAGGCTCCTACAATGAGCAGTTCTTC.

This clonotype was observed many times. This chain links TRBV5-5 with TRBJ2-1; no clear D gene. CDR3 length: 15 amino acids. Trimming pared 4 bases from V and 3 bases from J, leaving 14 bases between. Germline CDR1 reads SGHKS; CDR2 reads YYEKEE (reference sequence). The CDR3 DNA sequence: TGTGCCAGCAGCCTTGACCGACTGTACTACAATGAGCAGTTCTTC. It yields the protein CASSLDRLYYNEQFF.

The rearrangement joins TRBV28 to TRBJ1-2; no clear D gene. V gave up 5 bases and J gave up 4 bases, with 8 bases separating them. Looked up from germline, CDR1 is MDHEN and CDR2 is SYDVKM. CDR3 length equals 12 residues. CDR3 loop: CASSPLGYGYTF. The CDR3 DNA reads as TGTGCCAGCAGTCCCCTGGGCTATGGCTACACCTTC.

This clonotype was observed a handful of times. The rearrangement links TRBV25-1 to TRBJ1-5; no definite D call. In germline, CDR1 is MGHDK, CDR2 SYGVNS. There are 15 residues in the CDR3. Deletions cut 1 base from V and 7 bases from J, with 14 bases between. The CDR3 reads CASSESPAVRQPQHF. CDR3 DNA: TGTGCCAGCAGTGAATCTCCCGCGGTCCGCCAGCCCCAGCATTTT.

In this sample, this clonotype turned up many times. The genes are TRBV5-1 and TRBJ2-3, with D maybe TRBD2 (5 bases). Deletions cut 0 bases from V and 3 bases from J, with 14 bases between. The CDR3 has 16 amino acids. The V gene's germline CDR1 is SGHRS and CDR2 YFSETQ. CDR3 DNA sequence: TGCGCCAGCAGCTTGGCCTCGCGAGCGGAAACAGATACGCAGTATTTT. Amino acids: CASSLASRAETDTQYF.

The rearrangement links TRBV24-1 to TRBJ1-1, with no clear D. Trimming removed 9 bases at V and 3 bases at J, with 10 bases between. Germline V lookup: CDR1 KGHDR, CDR2 SFDVKD. This CDR3 is built from 12 residues. DNA for the CDR3: TGTGCCACCGCCGGGGAGGACACTGAAGCTTTCTTT. As protein: CATAGEDTEAFF.

This clonotype was counted a few times. The V gene is TRBV25-1, the J gene TRBJ2-2; D is unresolved. The CDR3 contains 13 residues. V was clipped by 7 bases and J by 5 bases, with 11 bases between them. Germline-derived CDR1 and CDR2 are MGHDK and SYGVNS. The CDR3 here is CASKTPITGELFF. The CDR3 nucleotides read TGTGCCAGCAAAACCCCTATTACCGGGGAGCTGTTTTTT.

This clonotype was seen only a few times. This chain connects TRBV27 to TRBJ2-5; D possibly uses TRBD1 or TRBD2 (6 bases each). V shed 9 bases and J shed 1 base, with 18 bases lying between them. Germline-derived CDR1 and CDR2 are MNHEY and SMNVEV (reference sequence). CDR3 length: 15 amino acids. CDR3 nucleotides: TGTGCCAGTATGGCTCTTGGGGGGCTCCAAGAGACCCAGTACTTC. Translated: CASMALGGLQETQYF.